This T cell receptor beta chain was captured by sequencing in a study of siplizumab effects on memory and regulatory T cells. Study findings and constraints: Naive or memory phenotype was unassignable for roughly 80-96% of proliferating CD4+ or CD8+ clones. The authors did not confirm suppressive function in proliferating Tregs from siplizumab cultures.

The protocol was immunoSEQ multiplex PCR, while the TCRdb copy is restricted to in-frame clones and leaves out a portion. The sample contains about 63,000 clones, roughly 85% of which appear only once. A few donor pairs also had unstimulated CD4+ and CD8+ naive and memory subsets sequenced. Germline CDR1 SNHLY, CDR2 FYNNEI. The CDR3 runs 11 residues. V was pared by 7 bases and J by 6 bases, with 7 bases between. Worth noting for this clone: What it binds is not known.

Sequenced: memory CD4+ T cells sorted from blood. V is TRBV2 and J is TRBJ2-1; TRBD2 is a possible D gene (5 bases). The TCR was taken from a human donor in good health. The CDR3 sequence is CASMEANEQFF. CDR3 bases: TGTGCCAGCATGGAGGCCAATGAGCAGTTCTTC. Full variable domain (remainder filled in from reference TRBV2 and TRBJ2-1): EPEVTQTPSHQVTQMGQEVILRCVPISNHLYFYWYRQILGQKVEFLVSFYNNEISEKSEIFDDQFSVERPDGSNFTLKIRSTKLEDSAMYFCASMEANEQFFGPGTRLTVL.